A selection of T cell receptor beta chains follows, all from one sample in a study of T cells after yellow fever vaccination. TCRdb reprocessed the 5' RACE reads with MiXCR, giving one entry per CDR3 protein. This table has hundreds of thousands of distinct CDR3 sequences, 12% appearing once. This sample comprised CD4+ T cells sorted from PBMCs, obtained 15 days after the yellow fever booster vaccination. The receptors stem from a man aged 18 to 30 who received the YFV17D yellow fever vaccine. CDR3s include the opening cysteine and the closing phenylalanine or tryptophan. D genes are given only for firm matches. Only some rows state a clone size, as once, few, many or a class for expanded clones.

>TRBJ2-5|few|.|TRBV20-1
CSAPDLRRPEETQYF
TGCAGTGCACCGGATCTGCGGCGCCCGGAAGAGACCCAGTACTTC
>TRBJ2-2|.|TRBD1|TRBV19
CASSRSGGHTGELFF
TGTGCCAGTAGTAGATCAGGGGGCCACACCGGGGAGCTGTTTTTT
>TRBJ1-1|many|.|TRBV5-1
CASSREGTEAFF
TGCGCCAGCAGCAGGGAAGGAACTGAAGCTTTCTTT
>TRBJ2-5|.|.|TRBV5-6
CASSLPRGGETQYF
TGTGCCAGCAGCTTACCCCGAGGGGGGGAGACCCAGTACTTC
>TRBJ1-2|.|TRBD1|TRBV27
CASSIQGAPNYGYTF
TGTGCCAGCAGTATCCAGGGGGCGCCTAACTATGGCTACACCTTC
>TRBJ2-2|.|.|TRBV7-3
CASSLAGDSGELFF
TGTGCCAGCAGCTTAGCAGGGGATTCCGGGGAGCTGTTTTTT
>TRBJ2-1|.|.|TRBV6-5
CASSYFAPPSQDEQFF
TGTGCCAGCAGTTACTTTGCCCCCCCAAGCCAGGATGAGCAGTTCTTC
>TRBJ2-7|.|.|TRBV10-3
CAISGSPTRASYEQYF
TGTGCCATCAGTGGGTCACCGACCCGGGCCAGCTACGAGCAGTACTTC
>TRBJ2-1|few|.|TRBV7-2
CASSSHSSSYNEQFF
TGTGCCAGCAGCTCCCACTCGAGCTCCTACAATGAGCAGTTCTTC
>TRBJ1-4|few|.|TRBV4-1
CASSHILGPRGNEKLFF
TGCGCCAGCAGCCATATACTGGGCCCACGGGGAAATGAAAAACTGTTTTTT
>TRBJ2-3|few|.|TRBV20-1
CSAPRTNKFTDTQYF
TGCAGTGCTCCTCGGACTAACAAGTTCACAGATACGCAGTATTTT
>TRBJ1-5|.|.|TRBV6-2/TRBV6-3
CASSQDSPLGPQHF
TGTGCCAGCAGCCAGGACAGTCCTCTGGGGCCCCAGCATTTT
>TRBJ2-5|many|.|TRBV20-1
CSASPSRTQYF
TGCAGTGCTAGTCCCTCCAGGACCCAGTACTTC